This TCR beta chain was sequenced for a study of cytomegalovirus exposure and HLA in healthy donors (dated by TCRdb to 2016 to 2017). At the level of the whole study: An earlier analysis of several hundred of the donors reported about 290 Gb of sequence data and about 100 million unique TCR beta sequences from around 200 million T cells. An early release covering roughly 600 HLA-typed donors comprised approximately 300 gigabases of sequencing data and approximately 80 million unique TCR sequences. The genetic ancestry cluster associated with self-reported Caucasian donors included over 65% of the roughly 400 genotyped donors. The study aimed to test whether cataloging public T cell receptors could reveal signatures of past pathogen exposure. The study used immunosequencing to profile the T cell repertoires of several hundred subjects and linked those repertoires to cytomegalovirus serostatus. Along with the approximately 650-subject first cohort, a separate validation cohort of 120 different subjects was used. To predict cytomegalovirus infection status, the study combined high-throughput TCR immunosequencing, statistical association of individual TCRs with disease status, and machine learning. In a later analysis, previously published TCR beta repertoires from hundreds of donors were re-analyzed and high-resolution HLA genotyping was added so that TCR occurrence patterns could be studied. Rather than using new phenotypic data, the later analysis identified candidate immune exposures from TCR beta sequences and from how often those sequences occurred across donors. To decide whether each TCR beta V gene segment behaved as functional or pseudogenic, an earlier analysis of approximately 590 of the donors relied on high-throughput TCR beta sequencing. Donor age, sex, ethnicity and CMV serostatus were collected together with the repertoire data. In a later genetic analysis, genome-wide SNP genotypes for about 65% of the roughly 700 donors were used, and that subset was treated as a discovery cohort. Every repertoire in the discovery cohort had been generated on one and the same sequencing platform. Both class I and class II loci were covered by HLA typing, at four-digit resolution. Typing coverage varied by locus: about 629-630 donors for A, B, C, DRB1 and DQB1; around 560 for DQA1; approximately 570 for DPA1; approximately 450 for DPB1. Five DR-DQ haplotypes were treated as single units for association and clustering because of strong linkage in the cohort. Among roughly 400 genotyped donors of the cohort, an average of around 220,000 unique TCR beta nucleotide sequences was sequenced per donor, of which about 20% were non-productive. Study-wide findings and limitations: The study gave a list of about 150 TCR beta chains associated with cytomegalovirus. The classifier was reported to diagnose cytomegalovirus status with high specificity and sensitivity in both the original cohort and the validation cohort. It was suggested by the authors that the approach could potentially be generalized to other disease states and immunological phenotypes. Because the 87-base-pair reads could not distinguish some IMGT-functional V segments, including TRBV6-2 and TRBV6-3, those segments were excluded. Several of the top co-occurrence clusters appeared to be linked to parvovirus B19, influenza, CMV and Epstein-Barr virus, according to a later analysis. In a later genetic analysis, a missense DCLRE1C variant was associated with V-gene and J-gene trimming of TCR beta chains, and the association was replicated in an independent cohort. Seventeen rarely observed V segments, including chromosome 9 orphons, were excluded from the earlier analysis of some 590 of the donors because counts were too low. For the cohort, immune exposure information was limited to CMV serostatus. In a later analysis, TCR association rates were found to vary across HLA loci, with the most associated TCRs seen for DRB1 alleles and the fewest for HLA-C alleles. When HLA alleles, especially DR and DQ, strongly co-occurred, attributing TCR associations to individual alleles was difficult. Because HLA typing was unavailable for some donors at each locus, only the typed subset was used in association tests. In vitro tests confirmed that a few of the cytomegalovirus-associated TCR beta chains recognize cytomegalovirus antigens. Compared with the roughly 670-donor mean, donors in an Asian-associated ancestry cluster had fewer N-insertions in productive TCRs, according to a later genetic analysis. Roughly uniform sequencing depth across donors was assumed in presence/absence analyses, although this assumption may not hold. A further reported finding was that TCR beta sequences accurately predicted the HLA-A and HLA-B alleles for most subjects in the first cohort. Broadly in line with IMGT annotations, most TCR beta V segments showed up in productive rearrangements about 90% or about 30% of the time in an earlier analysis of about 500 of the donors. While some public TCRs were present in many individuals, most TCR sequences turned up only very rarely across donors. Most CMV-associated TCR beta chains appeared to be HLA-restricted in a later analysis, and the HLA associations seemed to be driven largely by CMV exposure. At a false discovery rate of 0.05, a later analysis linked under 20,000 TCR beta sequences to specific HLA alleles. Compared with equally common non-associated chains, HLA-associated TCR beta chains in a later analysis were more clonally expanded and had lower generation probabilities. A cluster of highly shared sequence variants was judged likely to be a technical artifact of the sequencing pipeline. Correlated functional status among segregating V segments might be attributable to linkage disequilibrium, but an unknown experimental factor could not be ruled out. In this cohort, only TCR beta chains were sequenced, and detectable features were limited by the absence of alpha or paired-chain data.

The cohort consisted of 666 healthy bone marrow donors. All cohort members were sampled while nominally healthy, although unrecorded immune exposures were likely present. The donor was CMV seronegative and belonged to the group of 320 or so seronegative cohort members. A peripheral blood sample was provided by each donor, and peripheral blood mononuclear cells were used for TCR beta sequencing. The Qiagen DNeasy Blood Extraction Kit was used to extract genomic DNA from the blood cell samples. In the case of this clone: Its cognate antigen has yet to be identified. No qualities accompany the bases; no much larger clone lies one base away.

Germline trimming: 0 bases from V, 2 bases from J; junction bases outside gene matches: 2. The germline V gene yields LGHNA for CDR1 and YNFKEQ for CDR2. Reading from cysteine to phenylalanine, the CDR3 counts 16 amino acids. Only the CDR3 part of the read is kept: 48 bases, read in frame from the first base. Library construction relied on the immunoSEQ multiplex PCR assay. For the multiplex PCR, a mixture combining 60 forward primers for TCR Vbeta segments and 13 reverse primers for TCR Jbeta segments was used. The CDR3 region of rearranged TCR beta genes was amplified from genomic DNA with a multiplex PCR assay. The amplified TCR beta libraries were sequenced on the Illumina HiSeq System as 87-base-pair reads. The original methods were these. A later analysis tallied 70 million to 100 million unique TCR beta chains across the 550 to 850 repertoires, and about 10 million of those chains were shared by two or more donors. A nearest-neighbor algorithm error-corrected the raw reads and collapsed the reads into unique sequences, merging closely related sequences to remove PCR and sequencing errors. To assign V, D and J gene segments, CDR3 sequences were aligned to IMGT reference sequences. For a sequence to be retained, a match of at least six nucleotides to both a V gene segment and a J gene segment was required. Rearrangements were classified as productive when the CDR3 lacked stop codons and remained in frame with V and J, and all other rearrangements were classified as non-productive. Following IMGT convention, CDR3 was defined as the stretch from the second conserved V-encoded cysteine up to the conserved J-encoded phenylalanine. Sequences without an unambiguous match to a single V gene segment were excluded from the earlier analysis of almost 600 of the donors. In an earlier analysis of several hundred of the donors, V segments were called functional above 56.7% productive rearrangements and were called segregating when the between-donor standard deviation exceeded 5%. A statistical classification framework was developed to diagnose cytomegalovirus status using the catalog of TCR beta chain sequences. In a later analysis, TCR nucleotide sequences were compared against IMGT/GENE-DB human TR gene sequences so that V and J genes could be assigned. Using the TCRdist pipeline, a later analysis assigned CDR3 sequences along with most-parsimonious VDJ recombination scenarios. A later analysis defined each TCR beta chain by its CDR3 amino acid sequence plus V-gene family, and excluded reads lacking a unique V-gene family. In a later analysis, a few hundred highly shared, low-generation-probability nucleotide sequences were removed to address suspected cross-contamination and a sequencing artifact. For each public chain, a later analysis derived a clonal expansion index from normalized ranks of inferred template counts within each repertoire. A later analysis computed generation probabilities with a VDJ recombination model fitted to out-of-frame rearrangements, and checked the results against IGoR. In a later analysis, hypergeometric tests were used to score TCR-TCR, TCR-HLA and TCR-CMV co-occurrence, with a repertoire-size bias correction applied to TCR pairs. False discovery rates were estimated in a later analysis by permuting HLA or CMV assignments 20 times. In a later analysis, co-occurring TCRs were grouped using DBSCAN, with TCRdist sequence similarity added in when clustering inside HLA-allele-positive subsets. Repertoires with fewer than 30,000 or more than 120,000 public chains, plus five repertoires with anomalous nucleotide sharing, were excluded from co-occurrence clustering. The table comes from immuneACCESS by way of TCRdb, which keeps in-frame sequences with V and J called. Part of the clones is missing from these tables; in studies checked, under half for an unresolved V gene and the rest for unknown reasons. V, J and clone size derive from that table, while D and trimming were established from the DNA sequence. This sample comprises over 120,000 clones, 80% of them detected only once. 2% to 3% of the sample comes from the top ten.

Sequencing was done on a sample of PBMCs. The sequence derives from a man between 45 and 60 years old in good health and CMV-seronegative. Here the chain combines TRBV4-2 and TRBJ1-3, with 9 central nucleotides matching TRBD1. The CDR3 region: CASSQDRTGAGNTIYF. The DNA reads TGTGCCAGCAGCCAAGATAGGACAGGGGCTGGAAACACCATATATTTT.